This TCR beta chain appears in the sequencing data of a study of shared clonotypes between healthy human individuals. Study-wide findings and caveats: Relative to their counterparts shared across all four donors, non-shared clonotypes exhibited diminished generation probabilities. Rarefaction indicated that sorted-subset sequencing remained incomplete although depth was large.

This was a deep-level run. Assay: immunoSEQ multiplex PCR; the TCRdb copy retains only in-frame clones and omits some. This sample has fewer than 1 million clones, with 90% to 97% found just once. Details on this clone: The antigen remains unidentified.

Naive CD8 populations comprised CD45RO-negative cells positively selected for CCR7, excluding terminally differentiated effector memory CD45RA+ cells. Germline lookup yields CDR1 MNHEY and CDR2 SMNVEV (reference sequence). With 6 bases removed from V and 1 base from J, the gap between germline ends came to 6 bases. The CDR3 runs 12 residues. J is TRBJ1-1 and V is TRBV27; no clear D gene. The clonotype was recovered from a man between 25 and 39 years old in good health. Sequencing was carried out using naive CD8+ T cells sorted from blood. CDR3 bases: TGTGCCAGCAGCGATTCGAACACTGAAGCTTTCTTT. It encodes CASSDSNTEAFF.